The source of this T cell receptor (beta chain) is a study of T cell responses to AZD1222 COVID-19 vaccine. Some clones are missing from TCRdb's copy, which holds only in-frame ones; the method was immunoSEQ multiplex PCR. The repertoire holds roughly 34,000 clones, roughly 91% seen once, with 5.5% to 8% in the top ten. Between the trimmed V and J ends, which lost 2 bases and 4 bases, there was a span of 17 bases. This CDR3 is built from 15 residues. Germline assignment: CDR1 SQVTM and CDR2 ANQGSEA. The TCR comes from an adult in good health. The chain is built from TRBV29-1 and TRBJ1-2; D is unclear. Sample: peripheral blood, taken on day 0 of AZD1222 vaccination. CDR3: CSVEPPDNEGYGYTF. The CDR3 DNA is TGCAGCGTTGAACCCCCCGACAACGAGGGCTATGGCTACACCTTC.